This T cell receptor beta chain was recovered during a study of response to subunit inactivated influenza vaccine. General study points: The study's authors posited that every seasonal influenza vaccination enlists few new T cells.

This clonotype appeared many times. Its cognate antigen is unknown. Using its own MiXCR run on the RT-PCR reads, TCRdb lists one record per CDR3 protein. The data hold 800,000 to 1,000,000 distinct CDR3 sequences, with around 21% observed a single time. The TCR originated in a man between 50 and 59 years old who received an inactivated influenza vaccine. Material: PBMCs from blood, obtained 5 to 6 days after vaccination.

The CDR3 region is CASSRLGLASYEQYF. CDR3 nucleotides: TGTGCCAGCAGCCGTCTCGGACTAGCGAGCTACGAGCAGTACTTC. The rearrangement links TRBV12-3 or TRBV12-4 to TRBJ2-7, with 9 bases that match TRBD2. The junction had 9 bases not matched to a gene; V was cut back by 6 bases and J by 3 bases. The CDR3 contains 15 residues.